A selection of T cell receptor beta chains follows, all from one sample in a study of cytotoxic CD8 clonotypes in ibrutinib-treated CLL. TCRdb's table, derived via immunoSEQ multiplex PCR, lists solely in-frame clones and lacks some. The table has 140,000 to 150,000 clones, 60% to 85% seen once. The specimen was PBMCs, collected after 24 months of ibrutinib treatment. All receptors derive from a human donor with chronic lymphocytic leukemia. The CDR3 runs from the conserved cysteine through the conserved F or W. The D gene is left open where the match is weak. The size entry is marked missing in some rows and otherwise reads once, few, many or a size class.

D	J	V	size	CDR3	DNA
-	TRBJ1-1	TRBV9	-	CASAGGMNTEAFF	TGTGCCAGCGCCGGGGGGATGAACACTGAAGCTTTCTTT
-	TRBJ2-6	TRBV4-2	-	CASSAGAAGANVLTF	TGTGCCAGCAGCGCGGGGGCGGCTGGGGCCAACGTCCTGACTTTC
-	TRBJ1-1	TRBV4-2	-	CASGVRDLNTEAFF	TGTGCCAGTGGCGTACGGGACCTGAACACTGAAGCTTTCTTT
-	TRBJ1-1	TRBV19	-	CASSIGSPGTEAFF	TGTGCCAGTAGTATCGGGTCCCCCGGGACTGAAGCTTTCTTT
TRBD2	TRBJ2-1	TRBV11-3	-	CASSPRPGGEQFF	TGTGCCAGCAGCCCGAGACCGGGGGGAGAGCAGTTCTTC
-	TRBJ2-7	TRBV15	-	CATSRGDRPWTGQYF	TGTGCCACCAGCAGAGGGGACCGGCCCTGGACCGGGCAGTACTTC
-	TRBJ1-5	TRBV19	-	CAANSARNQPQHF	TGTGCCGCTAATTCTGCGCGCAATCAGCCCCAGCATTTT
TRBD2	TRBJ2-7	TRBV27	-	CASGGLPYEQYF	TGTGCCTCGGGGGGTTTGCCCTACGAGCAGTACTTC
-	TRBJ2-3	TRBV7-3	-	CASSLGPAGTGDTQYF	TGTGCCAGCAGCTTAGGGCCAGCGGGTACGGGAGATACGCAGTATTTT
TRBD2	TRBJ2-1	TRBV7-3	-	CASSSSGGSYNEQFF	TGTGCCAGCAGCTCCAGCGGGGGGTCCTACAATGAGCAGTTCTTC
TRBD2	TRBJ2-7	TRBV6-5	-	CASSRTSGEQYF	TGTGCCAGCAGCCGTACTAGCGGCGAGCAGTACTTC
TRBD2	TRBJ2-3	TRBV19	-	CASSKGLAGQREDTQYF	TGTGCCAGTAGTAAAGGACTAGCGGGCCAGCGGGAAGATACGCAGTATTTT
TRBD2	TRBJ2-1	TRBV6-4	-	CASSDSAGGEQFF	TGTGCCAGCAGTGACTCCGCGGGAGGTGAGCAGTTCTTC
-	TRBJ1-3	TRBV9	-	CASSVLPRVQEDTIYF	TGTGCCAGCAGCGTACTTCCGCGGGTGCAAGAAGACACCATATATTTT
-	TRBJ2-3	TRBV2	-	CASSEALRGTQYF	TGTGCCAGCAGTGAAGCGCTTCGGGGTACGCAGTATTTT
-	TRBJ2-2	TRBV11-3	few	CASSLVRTGELFF	TGTGCCAGCAGCTTAGTGAGGACCGGGGAGCTGTTTTTT
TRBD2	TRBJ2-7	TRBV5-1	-	CASSSEGTSGGYEQYF	TGCGCCAGCAGCAGTGAGGGGACTAGCGGGGGGTACGAGCAGTACTTC
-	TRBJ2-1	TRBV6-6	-	CASSQRSGRQYEQFF	TGTGCCAGCAGTCAACGGTCTGGGAGGCAATATGAGCAGTTCTTC
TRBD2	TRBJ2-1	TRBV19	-	CASSIDRLAGPSLF	TGTGCCAGTAGTATAGATCGGCTAGCGGGACCTTCGCTCTTC
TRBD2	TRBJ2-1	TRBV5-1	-	CASSQTLTSGIEQFF	TGCGCCAGCAGCCAAACCTTGACTAGCGGGATTGAGCAGTTCTTC
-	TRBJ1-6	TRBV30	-	CAWSVFRGADSPLHF	TGTGCCTGGAGTGTTTTTAGGGGGGCGGATTCACCCCTCCACTTT
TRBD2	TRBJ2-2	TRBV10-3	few	CAISEASGPGNTGELFF	TGTGCCATCAGTGAGGCTAGCGGGCCCGGGAACACCGGGGAGCTGTTTTTT
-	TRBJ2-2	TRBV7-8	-	CASSGRSNTGELFF	TGTGCCAGCAGTGGGAGGTCGAACACCGGGGAGCTGTTTTTT
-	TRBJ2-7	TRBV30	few	CAWSGAYEQYF	TGTGCCTGGAGTGGGGCGTACGAGCAGTACTTC
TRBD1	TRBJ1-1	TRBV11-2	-	CASSWGTGTAYPNTEAFF	TGTGCCAGCAGCTGGGGAACGGGGACAGCCTACCCTAACACTGAAGCTTTCTTT
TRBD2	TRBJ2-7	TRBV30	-	CAGLAGGQESSSEQYF	TGTGCCGGTCTAGCGGGGGGCCAGGAATCCTCCTCCGAGCAGTACTTC